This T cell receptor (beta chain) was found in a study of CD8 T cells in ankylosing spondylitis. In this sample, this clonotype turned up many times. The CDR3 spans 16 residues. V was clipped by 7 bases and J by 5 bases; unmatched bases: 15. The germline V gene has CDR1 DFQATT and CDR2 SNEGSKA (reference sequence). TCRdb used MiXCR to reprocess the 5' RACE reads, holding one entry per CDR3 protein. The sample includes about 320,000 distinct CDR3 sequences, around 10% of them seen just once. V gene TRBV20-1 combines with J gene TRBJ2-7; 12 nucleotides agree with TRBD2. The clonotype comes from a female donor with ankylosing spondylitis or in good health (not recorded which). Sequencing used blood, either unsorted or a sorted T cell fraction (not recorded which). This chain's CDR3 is CSVSTLTSGSRHEQYF. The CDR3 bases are TGCAGTGTATCAACGTTGACTAGCGGGAGTCGTCACGAGCAGTACTTC.